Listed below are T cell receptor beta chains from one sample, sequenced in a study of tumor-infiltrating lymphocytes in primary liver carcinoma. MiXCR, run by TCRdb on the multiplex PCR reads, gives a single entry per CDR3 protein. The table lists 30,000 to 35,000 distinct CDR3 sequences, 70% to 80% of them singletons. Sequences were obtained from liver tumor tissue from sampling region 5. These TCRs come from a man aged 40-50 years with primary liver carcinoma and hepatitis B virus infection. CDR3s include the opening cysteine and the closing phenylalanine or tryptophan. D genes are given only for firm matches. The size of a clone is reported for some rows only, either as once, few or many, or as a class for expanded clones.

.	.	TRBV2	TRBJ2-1	TGTGCCAGCAGTCGGCCTAGAATCAGAGAGCAGTTCTTC	CASSRPRIREQFF
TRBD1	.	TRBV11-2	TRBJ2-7	TGTACCAGCAGCTTCATGCAGGGGGCCATACATAGCGAGCAGTACTTC	CTSSFMQGAIHSEQYF
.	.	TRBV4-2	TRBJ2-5	TGTGCCAGCAGCCAAGGGGCCGAAACCCAGCACTTC	CASSQGAETQHF
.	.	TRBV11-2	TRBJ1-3	TGTGCCTCAGCCCAGGGAGCTGGAAACACCATATATTTT	CASAQGAGNTIYF
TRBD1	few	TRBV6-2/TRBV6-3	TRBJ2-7	TGTGCCTGCAGTTATGACAGGGAATCTACCGAGCAGTACTTC	CACSYDRESTEQYF
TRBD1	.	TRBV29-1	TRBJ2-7	TGCAGCGTTGAAGAGCGAAAGACAGGGATAAATGAGCAGTACTTC	CSVEERKTGINEQYF
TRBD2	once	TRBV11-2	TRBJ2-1	TGTCCCAGCAGCTTAGAGCTCCTAGCGGGAATAAATGAGCGGTTTTTC	CPSSLELLAGINERFF
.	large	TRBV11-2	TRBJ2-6	TGTGCCAGCAGCTTTTTTCTGTGGCACACTGGGGCCAACGTCCTGACTTTC	CASSFFLWHTGANVLTF
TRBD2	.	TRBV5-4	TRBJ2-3	TGTGCCATCAGTCACTATAACGGACTAGCGGAAGTGACAGATACGCAGTATTTT	CAISHYNGLAEVTDTQYF
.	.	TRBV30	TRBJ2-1	TGTGTCTGCACTCCAGCGACTTACAATGAGCAGTTCTTC	CVCTPATYNEQFF
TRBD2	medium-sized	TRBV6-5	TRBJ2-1	TGTGCCAGCAGTTACTCGTATAGCGGGAGCTCCTACAATGAGCAGTTCTTC	CASSYSYSGSSYNEQFF
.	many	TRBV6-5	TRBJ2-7	TGTGCCAGCAGTTACTCGAGTACAGGGTTGAGCGAGCAGTACTTC	CASSYSSTGLSEQYF
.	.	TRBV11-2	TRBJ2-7	TGTGCCAGCAGCTTCATCACAGATCCGGAGTACGAGCAGTACTTC	CASSFITDPEYEQYF